Below, one TCR beta chain is given with its context. Produced via immunoSEQ multiplex PCR; TCRdb's table is partial and in-frame only. The data contain 75,000 to 100,000 clones, around 86% of them singletons. This entry belongs to a study of control samples from healthy donors and cancer patients. CDR3 length equals 14 residues. Germline V gene data show CDR1 as SGHTA and CDR2 as FQGTGA. V was cut by 5 bases and J by 8 bases, with 16 bases left in between. The specimen sequenced was blood. The V call is TRBV7-3, the J call TRBJ2-1; D might be TRBD2 (6 bases). This TCR came from a woman aged 45-59 years in good health. CDR3 sequence (DNA): TGTGCCAGCAGCCCGAGACTAGGTAGCGATGAGCAGTTCTTC. Its protein product is CASSPRLGSDEQFF.